This T cell receptor beta chain was obtained from a study of metastatic and nonmetastatic thyroid tumors. Study context: Both malignant and benign thyroid patients supplied peripheral blood and tumor or nodule tissue samples, across which the repertoires of these patients were then compared.

TCRdb re-called clones from the PCR reads using MiXCR. The data contain about 93,000 clones, roughly 12% of them singletons. On this clone: Mismatch with germline at one junction end may stem from a read error.

The CDR3 has 15 residues. In germline, CDR1 is ENHRY, CDR2 SYGVKD. None of the patients had undergone any treatment ahead of thyroid surgery. The source of this sequence is a female donor with papillary thyroid cancer or a benign thyroid nodule (not recorded which). Some clones in this sample may be carry-over from other donors' samples. The sample comprised blood. The chain uses TRBV10-3 and TRBJ1-5; D is unresolved. The CDR3 protein is CATSGHIYSNQPQHF. The DNA for the CDR3 is TGTGCCACCAGTGGGCATATTTATAGCAATCAGCCCCAGCATTTT.